Listed here are 7 T cell receptor beta chains from one sample, sequenced in a study of prognosis after radiotherapy for stage I lung cancer. Researchers used two-round multiplex PCR to amplify TCR beta CDR3 starting from genomic DNA. The authors ran first-round PCR with primers specific to each TRBV and TRBJ gene. TCRdb re-called the multiplex PCR reads with MiXCR, one entry per CDR3 protein. The repertoire holds 20,000 to 25,000 distinct CDR3 sequences, with around 40% as singletons. This sample comprised PBMCs, obtained before or after stereotactic body radiation therapy (not recorded which). Source of these receptors: a donor of 50 years or more with non-small cell lung cancer.

Ten or more counts support this clonotype. This rearrangement joins TRBV4-3 to TRBJ2-6, with D perhaps being TRBD1 or TRBD2 (6 bases each). This CDR3 has 16 residues. Trimming removed 5 bases at V and 2 bases at J, with 13 bases between. Germline V gene lookup returns CDR1 LGHNA and CDR2 YSLEER. The CDR3 reads CASSYRGGTGANVLTF. CDR3 in DNA: TGCGCCAGCAGCTACCGAGGGGGGACTGGGGCCAACGTCCTGACTTTC.

This clonotype was detected many times. The chain carries TRBV4-2 and TRBJ2-1, with TRBD2 matching over 8 bases. The germline CDR1 and CDR2 sequences are LGHNA and YNFKEQ. Trimming removed 5 bases from V and 9 bases from J; junction bases left unmatched: 9. This CDR3 comprises 14 residues. In DNA form, the CDR3 reads TGTGCCAGCAGCATTAACGGGAGGGCCGCTGAGCAGTTCTTC. Translation: CASSINGRAAEQFF.

This clonotype was seen repeatedly, ten times or more. CDR3 protein: CASSLQNTGELFF. In DNA, the CDR3 is TGCGCCAGCAGCTTACAGAACACCGGGGAGCTGTTTTTT. This sequence joins TRBV5-1 and TRBJ2-2; no clear D. V was pared by 2 bases and J by 1 base, with 3 bases between. This CDR3 is built from 13 residues. Germline V gene data show CDR1 as SGHRS and CDR2 as YFSETQ.

This clonotype has at least ten counts. The rearrangement joins TRBV5-4 to TRBJ1-2; no clear D. The CDR3 runs 16 residues. Germline CDR1 SGHNT, CDR2 YYREEE (reference sequence). Trimming removed 0 bases from V and 2 bases from J, with 14 bases in between. This chain's CDR3 is CASSLGAGQQNYGYTF. DNA of the CDR3: TGTGCCAGCAGCTTGGGGGCAGGCCAGCAAAACTATGGCTACACCTTC.

The rearrangement uses TRBV6-2 or TRBV6-3 and TRBJ1-2; D possibly corresponds to TRBD1 (6 bases). The CDR3 loop spans 17 amino acids. Germline assignment: CDR1 MNHEY and CDR2 SVGEGT. With 7 bases removed from V and 1 base from J, the gap between germline ends came to 22 bases. The CDR3 is CASNPVAGVVRNYGYTF. The CDR3 DNA is TGTGCCAGCAACCCCGTGGCAGGGGTCGTTCGTAACTATGGCTACACCTTC.

This clonotype was observed at least ten times. The CDR3 protein is CASRPPPQLGEEKQFF. DNA for the CDR3: TGTGCCAGCAGACCCCCGCCGCAATTAGGTGAGGAAAAGCAGTTCTTC. The V and J genes are TRBV7-9 and TRBJ2-1; D is ambiguous. With 6 bases removed from V and 11 bases from J, the gap between germline ends came to 26 bases. CDR3 size: 16 residues. Per the germline V gene, CDR1 is SEHNR and CDR2 is FQNEAQ (reference sequence). Full variable domain (rest looked up from reference TRBV7-9 and TRBJ2-1): DTGVSQNPRHKITKRGQNVTFRCDPISEHNRLYWYRQTLGQGPEFLTYFQNEAQLEKSRLLSDRFSAERPKGSFSTLEIQRTEQGDSAMYLCASRPPPQLGEEKQFFGPGTRLTVL.

This clonotype was seen repeatedly, ten times or more. The junction shows a germline mismatch at one end, possibly a read error. The CDR3: CASSQDPWLAEAFF. The CDR3 coding sequence is TGCGCCAGCAGCCAAGACCCGTGGTTGGCTGAAGCTTTCTTT. The chain combines TRBV4-2 with TRBJ1-1, with D unclear. Germline V gene lookup returns CDR1 LGHNA and CDR2 YNFKEQ. This CDR3 region has 14 residues.